This T cell receptor (beta chain) was sequenced for a study of beta chain features in type 1 diabetes. Findings of the study overall: High TCR expression in some cells could lead to their over-representation in cDNA sequencing. In all four CD4+ subsets, TCRB CDR3 length was significantly, moderately reduced in type 1 diabetes.

This clone was seen just once. Its antigen is as yet unknown. Germline values: CDR1 MNHEY, CDR2 SVGAGI. V lost 2 bases, J lost 4 bases, and 14 bases lay in between. The CDR3 runs to 16 residues. The investigators reverse transcribed all of the isolated RNA, so they sequenced expressed TCRB transcripts. Only in-frame clones appear in the TCRdb table, and some are missing; sequencing was by immunoSEQ multiplex PCR. The sample yields approximately 600,000 clones, 9.5% to 15% seen once. The J gene is TRBJ2-2, the V gene TRBV6-5; D is unresolved. The sequence derives from a man in his thirties or forties with type 1 diabetes. The sequenced sample consisted of naive CD4+ T cells from blood. The CDR3 region is CASSYQPDQVTGELFF. The CDR3 DNA follows: TGTGCCAGCAGTTACCAACCGGATCAGGTCACCGGGGAGCTGTTTTTT.